The T cell receptor beta chain described here comes from a study of blood T cell repertoires in COVID-19. Whole-study context: Material from acute and convalescent COVID-19 was sourced from the United States, Italy and Spain. Nucleic acid was either cDNA or gDNA, and it came from T cells, B-cell-depleted T cells, or PBMCs.

Original processing notes: Amplification of reference gene primers provided the estimated nucleated cell counts. Here immunoSEQ multiplex PCR was the method, and the copy in TCRdb shows in-frame clones only, minus some. The DNA was the basis for D and trimming; V, J and clone size are from that table. The data contain 280,000 or so clones, 88% of them singletons. CDR1 SGHAT and CDR2 FQDESV come from the germline V gene (reference sequence). This CDR3 contains 14 residues. Trimming took 1 base from V and 6 from J, leaving 13 bases between them. The specimen sequenced was peripheral blood. The chain joins TRBV11-1 to TRBJ2-7, with D tentatively TRBD1 (5 bases). This clonotype originated in a woman in her thirties who had recovered from COVID-19. The DNA for the CDR3 is TGTGCCAGCAGCTTAGGCGGTCAGGGATCCGAGCAGTACTTC. This gives the protein CASSLGGQGSEQYF.